Following are 2 T cell receptor beta chains from one sample sequenced in a study of shared clonotypes between healthy human individuals. The naive CD8 fraction comprised CD45RO-negative cells positively selected for CCR7 and excluded terminally differentiated effector memory CD45RA+ cells. TCRdb's table, derived via immunoSEQ multiplex PCR, lists solely in-frame clones and lacks some. The profile shows hundreds of thousands of clones, almost 95% of them singletons. Sample: naive CD8+ T cells sorted from blood. Receptors were obtained from a man aged 30 to 45 in good health.

In its sample, this clone was seen once. The V call is TRBV9, the J call TRBJ2-5, with D possibly TRBD1 on 5 matching bases. Germline CDR1 and CDR2: SGDLS and YYNGEE. Trimming took 0 bases from V and 2 from J, leaving 8 bases between them. The CDR3 loop spans 14 amino acids. Here the CDR3 reads CASSVDRTQETQYF. CDR3 in DNA: TGTGCCAGCAGCGTAGACAGGACGCAAGAGACCCAGTACTTC.

This chain connects TRBV4-2 to TRBJ2-7; possible D gene TRBD2, 6 bases. Per germline, CDR1 LGHNA and CDR2 YNFKEQ. The CDR3 spans 14 residues. Deletions cut 3 bases from V and 2 bases from J, with 11 bases between. CDR3 nucleotides: TGTGCCAGCAGCCACGGGGGTCCCACCTACGAGCAGTACTTC. Its translation: CASSHGGPTYEQYF.